This TCR beta chain is from a study of response to subunit inactivated influenza vaccine. Study conclusions and caveats: A suggestion made by the authors is that each seasonal influenza vaccination recruits few new T cells.

The CDR3 sequence is 13 residues long. The germline CDR1 and CDR2 sequences are MNHNS and SASEGT. The V gene lost 11 bases and the J gene lost 1 base, with 14 bases spanning the gap. TCRdb recomputed calls from the RT-PCR reads with MiXCR, one row per CDR3 protein. The sample lists fewer than 800,000 distinct CDR3 sequences; approximately 15% were seen once. In this sample, this clonotype turned up many times. Its antigen is unidentified. This receptor was obtained from a man between 45 and 60 years old who received an inactivated influenza vaccine. Here the sequenced sample was PBMCs from blood, taken about 13 days after vaccination. The V call is TRBV6-1, the J call TRBJ2-5; weak D call: TRBD2 (5 bases). The CDR3 nucleotides are TGTGCCGCCCGGCGGACTCTCCAAGAGACCCAGTACTTC. It translates to CAARRTLQETQYF.